The 3 T cell receptor beta chains below come from one sample, sequenced in a study of beta chain features in type 1 diabetes. The authors reverse transcribed all of the isolated RNA, so sequencing captured expressed TCRB transcripts. Clones were sequenced by immunoSEQ multiplex PCR, and TCRdb holds only the in-frame ones, with some missing. Among approximately 110,000 clones listed, less than 40% were seen once. The source material was stem cell memory CD4+ T cells from blood. The receptors come from a woman aged 18-35 years in good health.

There are a few counts of this clone. The CDR3: CASSQGLAGRKPYYNEQFF. The DNA of the CDR3 is TGCGCCAGCAGCCAAGGACTAGCGGGTCGCAAACCCTACTACAATGAGCAGTTCTTC. V gene TRBV4-1 combines with J gene TRBJ2-1, with 10 positions matching TRBD2. Per germline, CDR1 MGHRA and CDR2 YSYEKL. The trim removed 1 base at V and 3 bases at J, leaving 12 bases unmatched. The CDR3 totals 19 residues.

This chain uses TRBV7-6 with TRBJ2-5; 11 bases match TRBD2. The CDR3 sequence is 15 residues long. Germline lookup yields CDR1 SGHVS and CDR2 FNYEAQ. J was trimmed by 7 bases and V by 1 base; bases with no gene match: 5. CDR3 in DNA: TGTGCCAGCAGCTTAGAGACTAGCGGGATTGGGACCCAGTACTTC. Translation gives CASSLETSGIGTQYF.

The chain links TRBV5-4 to TRBJ2-1, with 10 positions matching TRBD2. The length of the CDR3 is 17 residues. The junction had 11 bases not matched to a gene; V was cut back by 4 bases and J by 4 bases. Per the germline V gene, CDR1 is SGHNT and CDR2 is YYREEE (reference sequence). The CDR3 DNA is TGTGCCAGCAGCCATTCGCTAGCGGGAGTTCTATACAATGAGCAGTTCTTC. Encoded protein: CASSHSLAGVLYNEQFF.